The 6 T cell receptor beta chains listed next were all sequenced from one sample in a study of shared clonotypes between healthy human individuals. Here immunoSEQ multiplex PCR was the method, and the copy in TCRdb shows in-frame clones only, minus some. In the table there are about 1.5 million clones, approximately 98% of which are singletons. The sample was naive CD4+ T cells sorted from blood. The subset: CD45RA+ positively selected. The receptors were gathered from a man between 25 and 39 years old in good health.

This clone has a single count. The V and J genes are TRBV7-9 and TRBJ2-7, with 7 bases that match TRBD2. V was clipped by 1 base and J by 0 bases; unmatched bases: 9. Germline CDR1 reads SEHNR; CDR2 reads FQNEAQ (reference sequence). This CDR3 comprises 17 residues. CDR3 DNA: TGTGCCAGCAGCTTAGGCGTCGGAGTAGCGGGCTCCTACGAGCAGTACTTC. It specifies CASSLGVGVAGSYEQYF.

This clone was found once. The chain has TRBV7-2 and TRBJ1-3; D remains unclear. The CDR3 has 15 residues. V dropped 3 bases and J dropped 2 bases, with 11 bases sitting between them. Germline values: CDR1 SGHTA, CDR2 FQGNSA. The CDR3 here is CASSFPRGPGNTIYF. CDR3 nucleotides: TGTGCCAGCAGCTTCCCGCGTGGACCTGGAAACACCATATATTTT.

This chain links TRBV5-1 with TRBJ2-7; a possible D gene is TRBD1 (5 bases). Germline values: CDR1 SGHRS, CDR2 YFSETQ. V was cut by 0 bases and J by 3 bases, with 10 bases left in between. There are 14 residues in the CDR3. CDR3 nucleotides: TGCGCCAGCAGCTTGGTGGGGCCGTACTACGAGCAGTACTTC. Encoded protein: CASSLVGPYYEQYF. Variable domain in full (rest from reference TRBV5-1 and TRBJ2-7): KAGVTQTPRYLIKTRGQQVTLSCSPISGHRSVSWYQQTPGQGLQFLFEYFSETQRNKGNFPGRFSGRQFSNSRSEMNVSTLELGDSALYLCASSLVGPYYEQYFGPGTRLTVT.

CDR3 sequence: CASRRPGASQEAFF. The CDR3 DNA reads as TGTGCCAGCAGGAGACCCGGGGCATCCCAGGAGGCTTTCTTT. The chain recombines TRBV2 with TRBJ1-1; weak D call: TRBD1 (5 bases). V gave up 6 bases and J gave up 11 bases, with 22 bases separating them. Germline V lookup: CDR1 SNHLY, CDR2 FYNNEI. This CDR3 has 14 amino acids.

V is TRBV14 and J is TRBJ2-5, with TRBD2 as a possible D gene (5 bases). V shed 5 bases and J shed 2 bases, with 21 bases lying between them. The CDR3 extends over 17 amino acids. Germline values: CDR1 SGHDN, CDR2 FVKESK. Written as DNA, the CDR3 is TGTGCCAGCAGCAAACGACTCGCTATGACGGGGCAAGAGACCCAGTACTTC. Amino acids: CASSKRLAMTGQETQYF.

The chain employs TRBV6-1 and TRBJ1-5; tentative D call: TRBD1 (5 bases). This CDR3 has 14 residues. In germline, CDR1 is MNHNS, CDR2 SASEGT. V lost 1 base and J lost 6, with 10 bases in between. CDR3 loop: CASSEVGGPQPQHF. Here the CDR3 DNA reads TGTGCCAGCAGTGAAGTGGGGGGTCCTCAGCCCCAGCATTTT.